This is a list of T cell receptor beta chains from one sample in a study of OX40 agonist ivuxolimab in advanced cancers. Libraries were prepared by immunoSEQ multiplex PCR; TCRdb keeps only in-frame clonotypes and omits some of them. The table records some 30,000 clones, around 74% of them present only once. The sample consisted of CD4+ or CD8+ T cells sorted from blood, taken in a trial of the OX40 agonist ivuxolimab. The origin of the receptors is an adult with an advanced solid tumor such as melanoma, head and neck, liver or kidney cancer. CDR3s include the opening cysteine and the closing phenylalanine or tryptophan. The order of the fields is clone size, V gene, J gene, D gene, CDR3 protein, CDR3 DNA. The D gene is left open where the match is weak. A row's size may be missing; if present it is once, few, many or a size class.

clone size: .; V gene: TRBV2; J gene: TRBJ1-2; D gene: .; CDR3 protein: CASSEAGREGYTF; CDR3 DNA: TGTGCCAGCAGTGAAGCCGGCAGGGAGGGCTACACCTTC
clone size: .; V gene: TRBV25-1; J gene: TRBJ2-2; D gene: TRBD1; CDR3 protein: CASSEAGARGWTGELFF; CDR3 DNA: TGTGCCAGCAGTGAAGCCGGGGCCAGGGGGTGGACCGGGGAGCTGTTTTTT
clone size: .; V gene: TRBV6-1; J gene: TRBJ1-4; D gene: TRBD1; CDR3 protein: CASSSGQGRSEKLFF; CDR3 DNA: TGTGCCAGCAGTAGTGGACAGGGGCGAAGTGAAAAACTGTTTTTT
clone size: .; V gene: TRBV18; J gene: TRBJ1-6; D gene: .; CDR3 protein: CASSPRAQAQSPLHF; CDR3 DNA: TGTGCCAGCTCACCGAGGGCGCAAGCCCAGTCACCCCTCCACTTT
clone size: few; V gene: TRBV30; J gene: TRBJ2-5; D gene: .; CDR3 protein: CAWFLLGEETQYF; CDR3 DNA: TGTGCCTGGTTCTTACTTGGGGAAGAGACCCAGTACTTC
clone size: .; V gene: TRBV2; J gene: TRBJ2-5; D gene: TRBD1; CDR3 protein: CAIGYRGPETQYF; CDR3 DNA: TGTGCCATTGGATACAGGGGCCCAGAGACCCAGTACTTC
clone size: .; V gene: TRBV15; J gene: TRBJ2-5; D gene: .; CDR3 protein: CASEAGYQETQYF; CDR3 DNA: TGTGCCTCCGAGGCGGGCTACCAAGAGACCCAGTACTTC
clone size: once; V gene: TRBV2; J gene: TRBJ2-5; D gene: .; CDR3 protein: CASREGRWQYKKTQYF; CDR3 DNA: TGTGCCAGCAGGGAAGGGCGGTGGCAGTACAAGAAGACCCAGTACTTC
clone size: .; V gene: TRBV6-1; J gene: TRBJ1-5; D gene: .; CDR3 protein: CASRPSGGDQPQHF; CDR3 DNA: TGTGCCAGCAGACCCTCGGGGGGGGATCAGCCCCAGCATTTT
clone size: few; V gene: TRBV2; J gene: TRBJ1-1; D gene: .; CDR3 protein: CASSVKANTEAFF; CDR3 DNA: TGTGCCAGCAGTGTGAAAGCAAACACTGAAGCTTTCTTT
clone size: .; V gene: TRBV2; J gene: TRBJ2-1; D gene: .; CDR3 protein: CASSIEEQFF; CDR3 DNA: TGTGCCAGCAGTATAGAGGAGCAGTTCTTC
clone size: .; V gene: TRBV6-6; J gene: TRBJ1-1; D gene: .; CDR3 protein: CASTKGIHNTEAFF; CDR3 DNA: TGTGCCAGCACTAAGGGTATACATAACACTGAAGCTTTCTTT
clone size: few; V gene: TRBV5-6; J gene: TRBJ1-1; D gene: .; CDR3 protein: CASSLILQGNTEAFF; CDR3 DNA: TGTGCCAGCAGCCTCATTCTTCAGGGAAACACTGAAGCTTTCTTT
clone size: .; V gene: TRBV4-1; J gene: TRBJ1-1; D gene: TRBD1; CDR3 protein: CASSHPTDFLGTANTEAFF; CDR3 DNA: TGCGCCAGCAGCCACCCGACGGACTTCCTCGGGACAGCGAACACTGAAGCTTTCTTT
clone size: few; V gene: TRBV4-2; J gene: TRBJ1-6; D gene: .; CDR3 protein: CASSQGAWGDSPLHF; CDR3 DNA: TGTGCCAGCAGCCAAGGGGCCTGGGGGGATTCACCCCTCCACTTT
clone size: .; V gene: TRBV6-1; J gene: TRBJ2-2; D gene: .; CDR3 protein: CASRPGLNTGELFF; CDR3 DNA: TGTGCCAGCAGACCGGGCCTGAACACCGGGGAGCTGTTTTTT
clone size: once; V gene: TRBV7-6; J gene: TRBJ2-2; D gene: .; CDR3 protein: CASSSKQGSRPNTGELFF; CDR3 DNA: TGTGCCAGCAGCTCAAAACAGGGTAGTAGGCCTAACACCGGGGAGCTGTTTTTT
clone size: .; V gene: TRBV2; J gene: TRBJ2-4; D gene: .; CDR3 protein: CASHGEAKNIQYF; CDR3 DNA: TGTGCCAGCCATGGAGAAGCCAAAAACATTCAGTACTTC
clone size: .; V gene: TRBV7-2; J gene: TRBJ2-3; D gene: TRBD1; CDR3 protein: CASSAGTGRTDTQYF; CDR3 DNA: TGTGCCAGCAGCGCCGGGACAGGGAGGACAGATACGCAGTATTTT
clone size: .; V gene: TRBV6-5; J gene: TRBJ2-3; D gene: .; CDR3 protein: CASSSVTDTQYF; CDR3 DNA: TGTGCCAGCAGTTCAGTCACAGATACGCAGTATTTT
clone size: once; V gene: TRBV2; J gene: TRBJ1-2; D gene: TRBD1; CDR3 protein: CASSADRGNYGYTF; CDR3 DNA: TGTGCCAGCAGTGCGGACAGGGGCAACTATGGCTACACCTTC
clone size: .; V gene: TRBV9; J gene: TRBJ1-4; D gene: .; CDR3 protein: CASSVQGSTNEKLFF; CDR3 DNA: TGTGCCAGCAGCGTCCAGGGTTCAACTAATGAAAAACTGTTTTTT
clone size: .; V gene: TRBV4-2; J gene: TRBJ2-1; D gene: .; CDR3 protein: CASSQDPGAALSSYNEQFF; CDR3 DNA: TGTGCCAGCAGCCAAGATCCAGGGGCCGCCCTAAGCTCCTACAATGAGCAGTTCTTC
clone size: .; V gene: TRBV11-2; J gene: TRBJ1-3; D gene: .; CDR3 protein: CASSLDSGAAGNTIYF; CDR3 DNA: TGTGCCAGCAGCTTAGATTCCGGGGCCGCTGGAAACACCATATATTTT
clone size: .; V gene: TRBV4-2; J gene: TRBJ2-5; D gene: TRBD2; CDR3 protein: CASSQVRGGETQYF; CDR3 DNA: TGTGCCAGCAGCCAAGTGCGGGGAGGGGAGACCCAGTACTTC
clone size: .; V gene: TRBV2; J gene: TRBJ1-3; D gene: .; CDR3 protein: CASSGSMGGNTIYF; CDR3 DNA: TGTGCCAGCAGTGGGTCGATGGGCGGAAACACCATATATTTT
clone size: .; V gene: TRBV5-1; J gene: TRBJ2-7; D gene: .; CDR3 protein: CASSLVGLSYEQYF; CDR3 DNA: TGCGCCAGCAGCTTGGTGGGACTCTCCTACGAGCAGTACTTC
clone size: .; V gene: TRBV29-1; J gene: TRBJ1-5; D gene: .; CDR3 protein: CSVGWSDKGNQPQHF; CDR3 DNA: TGCAGCGTTGGGTGGTCGGACAAGGGCAATCAGCCCCAGCATTTT
clone size: .; V gene: TRBV4-2; J gene: TRBJ1-2; D gene: .; CDR3 protein: CASSQDHGVVNYGYTF; CDR3 DNA: TGTGCCAGCAGCCAAGATCACGGGGTAGTTAACTATGGCTACACCTTC
clone size: .; V gene: TRBV28; J gene: TRBJ1-1; D gene: .; CDR3 protein: CASLSVQGAFF; CDR3 DNA: TGTGCCAGCTTATCCGTACAGGGAGCTTTCTTT
clone size: .; V gene: TRBV2; J gene: TRBJ1-1; D gene: .; CDR3 protein: CASSYMNTEAFF; CDR3 DNA: TGTGCCAGCAGTTATATGAACACTGAAGCTTTCTTT
clone size: .; V gene: TRBV6-5; J gene: TRBJ2-1; D gene: TRBD2; CDR3 protein: CASSSSGGAYNEQFF; CDR3 DNA: TGTGCCAGCAGTAGTAGCGGGGGAGCATACAATGAGCAGTTCTTC
clone size: .; V gene: TRBV18; J gene: TRBJ2-6; D gene: .; CDR3 protein: CASSPGSGANVLTF; CDR3 DNA: TGTGCCAGCTCACCAGGGTCTGGGGCCAACGTCCTGACTTTC
clone size: .; V gene: TRBV2; J gene: TRBJ2-7; D gene: TRBD1; CDR3 protein: CASRQGANSYEQYF; CDR3 DNA: TGTGCCAGCAGACAGGGGGCTAACTCCTACGAGCAGTACTTC
clone size: .; V gene: TRBV9; J gene: TRBJ2-7; D gene: TRBD2; CDR3 protein: CASSVGEGSSYEQYF; CDR3 DNA: TGTGCCAGCAGCGTAGGGGAGGGGAGCTCCTACGAGCAGTACTTC
clone size: .; V gene: TRBV18; J gene: TRBJ1-1; D gene: .; CDR3 protein: CASSPGVQENTEAFF; CDR3 DNA: TGTGCCAGCTCACCAGGGGTACAGGAGAACACTGAAGCTTTCTTT
clone size: .; V gene: TRBV9; J gene: TRBJ1-3; D gene: TRBD1; CDR3 protein: CASSVDRGPGNTIYF; CDR3 DNA: TGTGCCAGCAGCGTAGACAGGGGACCTGGAAACACCATATATTTT
clone size: .; V gene: TRBV7-2; J gene: TRBJ2-3; D gene: .; CDR3 protein: CASSSTDTQYF; CDR3 DNA: TGTGCCAGCAGCTCCACAGATACGCAGTATTTT
clone size: .; V gene: TRBV7-9; J gene: TRBJ2-5; D gene: .; CDR3 protein: CASSWGEETQYF; CDR3 DNA: TGTGCCAGCAGCTGGGGCGAAGAGACCCAGTACTTC
clone size: few; V gene: TRBV9; J gene: TRBJ2-1; D gene: .; CDR3 protein: CASSVGDTYNEQFF; CDR3 DNA: TGTGCCAGCAGCGTAGGAGATACCTACAATGAGCAGTTCTTC
clone size: once; V gene: TRBV10-3; J gene: TRBJ2-7; D gene: TRBD2; CDR3 protein: CAIKGSGASYEQYF; CDR3 DNA: TGTGCCATCAAGGGTAGCGGGGCTTCCTACGAGCAGTACTTC
clone size: few; V gene: TRBV28; J gene: TRBJ1-2; D gene: TRBD1; CDR3 protein: CASRSGQVNYGYTF; CDR3 DNA: TGTGCCAGCAGATCGGGACAGGTTAACTATGGCTACACCTTC
clone size: few; V gene: TRBV10-1; J gene: TRBJ2-2; D gene: .; CDR3 protein: CASSESPNTGELFF; CDR3 DNA: TGCGCCAGCAGTGAGTCCCCCAACACCGGGGAGCTGTTTTTT
clone size: .; V gene: TRBV30; J gene: TRBJ1-3; D gene: .; CDR3 protein: CACGFSGNTIYF; CDR3 DNA: TGTGCCTGCGGCTTCTCTGGAAACACCATATATTTT
clone size: .; V gene: TRBV30; J gene: TRBJ2-3; D gene: TRBD1; CDR3 protein: CACRTGRTQYF; CDR3 DNA: TGTGCCTGCCGGACAGGCAGAACGCAGTATTTT
clone size: .; V gene: TRBV20-1; J gene: TRBJ1-2; D gene: .; CDR3 protein: CSASDLYGYTF; CDR3 DNA: TGCAGTGCTAGCGACCTGTATGGCTACACCTTC
clone size: .; V gene: TRBV11-2; J gene: TRBJ2-2; D gene: .; CDR3 protein: CASSFSGYTGELFF; CDR3 DNA: TGTGCCAGCAGCTTCTCCGGTTACACCGGGGAGCTGTTTTTT
clone size: once; V gene: TRBV10-3; J gene: TRBJ1-2; D gene: .; CDR3 protein: CAISDRGRGDYGYTF; CDR3 DNA: TGTGCCATCAGTGATCGGGGGCGAGGGGACTATGGCTACACCTTC
clone size: .; V gene: TRBV5-5; J gene: TRBJ1-5; D gene: .; CDR3 protein: CASSLVPPNNNQPQHF; CDR3 DNA: TGTGCCAGCAGCTTGGTACCACCTAACAACAATCAGCCCCAGCATTTT
clone size: .; V gene: TRBV5-6; J gene: TRBJ2-2; D gene: .; CDR3 protein: CASSLLSNTGELFF; CDR3 DNA: TGTGCCAGCAGCCTGTTATCGAACACCGGGGAGCTGTTTTTT